This T cell receptor (beta chain) originates from a study of CD8 T cells in ankylosing spondylitis. Germline V CDR1 and CDR2: SQVTM, ANQGSEA. CDR3 length: 12 amino acids. V shed 3 bases and J shed 0 bases, with 6 bases lying between them. Study-wide points: Reports say disease-linked clones showed up significantly more in matched ankylosing spondylitis synovial fluid. Apparently characteristic of ankylosing spondylitis blood was a TCR beta motif (roughly eight highly homologous variants).

MiXCR was run by TCRdb on the 5' RACE reads, yielding one entry per CDR3 protein. The sample carries around 250,000 distinct CDR3 sequences, more than 25% recorded once. This clonotype has just a few counts. Its antigen is still unknown. The rearrangement uses TRBV29-1 and TRBJ2-7, with D hard to call. The sample was blood, either unsorted or a sorted T cell fraction (not recorded which). The receptor was derived from a male donor with ankylosing spondylitis or in good health (not recorded which). The chain's CDR3 is CSVEAHSYEQYF. CDR3 DNA sequence: TGCAGCGTTGAGGCCCACTCCTACGAGCAGTACTTC.